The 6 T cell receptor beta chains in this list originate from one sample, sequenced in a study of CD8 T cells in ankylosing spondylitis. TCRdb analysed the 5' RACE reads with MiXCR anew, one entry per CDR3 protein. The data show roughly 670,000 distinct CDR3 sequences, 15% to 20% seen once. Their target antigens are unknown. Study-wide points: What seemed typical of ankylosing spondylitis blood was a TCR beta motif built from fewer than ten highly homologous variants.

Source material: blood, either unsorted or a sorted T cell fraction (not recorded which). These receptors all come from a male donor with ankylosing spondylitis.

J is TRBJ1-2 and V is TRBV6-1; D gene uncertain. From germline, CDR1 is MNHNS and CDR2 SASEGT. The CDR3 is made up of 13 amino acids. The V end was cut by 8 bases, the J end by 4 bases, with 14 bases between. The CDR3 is CASARVGGYGYTF. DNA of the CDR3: TGTGCCAGCGCGCGGGTGGGCGGCTATGGCTACACCTTC.

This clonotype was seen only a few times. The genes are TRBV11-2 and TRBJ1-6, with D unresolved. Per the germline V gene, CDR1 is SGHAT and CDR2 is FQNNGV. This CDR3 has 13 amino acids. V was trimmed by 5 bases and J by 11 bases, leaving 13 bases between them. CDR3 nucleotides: TGTGCCAGCAGCCCCAGTCCTAGTGCACCCCTCCACTTT. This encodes CASSPSPSAPLHF.

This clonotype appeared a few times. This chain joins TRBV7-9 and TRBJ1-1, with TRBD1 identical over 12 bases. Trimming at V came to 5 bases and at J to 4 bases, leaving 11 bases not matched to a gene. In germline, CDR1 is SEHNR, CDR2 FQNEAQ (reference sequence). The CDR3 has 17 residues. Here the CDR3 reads CASSRDRGRVLGTEAFF. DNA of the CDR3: TGTGCCAGCAGCCGGGACAGGGGGCGCGTTCTGGGCACTGAAGCTTTCTTT. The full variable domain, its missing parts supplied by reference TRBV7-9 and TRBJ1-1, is DTGVSQNPRHKITKRGQNVTFRCDPISEHNRLYWYRQTLGQGPEFLTYFQNEAQLEKSRLLSDRFSAERPKGSFSTLEIQRTEQGDSAMYLCASSRDRGRVLGTEAFFGQGTRLTVV.

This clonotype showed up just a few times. The CDR3 here is CASSHRDPGTEAFF. The CDR3 DNA reads TGTGCCAGCAGCCACAGAGACCCGGGCACTGAAGCTTTCTTT. The chain is built from TRBV3-1 and TRBJ1-1; D unclear. The CDR3 covers 14 residues. Germline assignment: CDR1 LGHDT and CDR2 YNNKEL (reference sequence). V lost 3 bases and J 4 bases, leaving 12 bases between the germline ends.

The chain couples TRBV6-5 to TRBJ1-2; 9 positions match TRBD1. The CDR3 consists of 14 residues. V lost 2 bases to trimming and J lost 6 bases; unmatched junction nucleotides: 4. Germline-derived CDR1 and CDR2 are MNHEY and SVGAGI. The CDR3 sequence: CASSYEGQGHGYTF. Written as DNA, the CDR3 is TGTGCCAGCAGTTACGAGGGACAGGGCCATGGCTACACCTTC.

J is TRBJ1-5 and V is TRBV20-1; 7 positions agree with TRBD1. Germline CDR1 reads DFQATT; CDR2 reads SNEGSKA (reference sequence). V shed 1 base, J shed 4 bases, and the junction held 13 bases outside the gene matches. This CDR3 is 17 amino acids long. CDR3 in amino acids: CSARGIGPQGRNQPQHF. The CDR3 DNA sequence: TGCAGTGCTAGAGGGATCGGGCCACAGGGGAGGAATCAGCCCCAGCATTTT.